A selection of T cell receptor beta chains follows, all from one sample in a study of blood T cell repertoires in COVID-19. Sequencing was performed with immunoSEQ multiplex PCR; in TCRdb, only in-frame clones are kept and a portion is missing. The sample lists about 63,000 clones, approximately 79% occurring once. Source material: peripheral blood. These receptors were collected from a human donor in a cohort sampled during active COVID-19. The CDR3 runs from the conserved cysteine through the conserved F or W. The D gene is left open where the match is weak. Expanded clones are given a class, and other clones once, few, many or no size at all.

J gene	V gene	clone size	D gene	CDR3 protein	CDR3 DNA
TRBJ1-3	TRBV28	-	-	CASSFGQGSSGNTIYF	TGTGCCAGCAGTTTTGGGCAGGGGAGCTCTGGAAACACCATATATTTT
TRBJ2-1	TRBV20-1	-	-	CSVGAREQFF	TGCAGTGTTGGGGCTCGAGAGCAGTTCTTC
TRBJ1-1	TRBV7-8	-	-	CASSIWPGTEAFF	TGTGCCAGCAGCATCTGGCCGGGGACTGAAGCTTTCTTT
TRBJ1-1	TRBV5-6	-	-	CASSFGGRQGLTEAFF	TGTGCCAGCAGCTTCGGGGGGCGGCAAGGATTAACTGAAGCTTTCTTT
TRBJ1-4	TRBV15	-	-	CATSRQNEKLFF	TGTGCCACCAGCAGACAGAATGAAAAACTGTTTTTT
TRBJ1-1	TRBV4-3	-	-	CASSQERVSPGAEAFF	TGCGCCAGCAGCCAAGAACGGGTTTCCCCGGGGGCTGAAGCTTTCTTT
TRBJ2-5	TRBV5-4	-	TRBD2	CASSSGGKPETQYF	TGTGCCAGCAGCTCCGGGGGGAAGCCAGAGACCCAGTACTTC
TRBJ2-3	TRBV7-8	-	-	CASSPGGQSREYF	TGTGCCAGCAGCCCCGGAGGACAGTCACGAGAGTATTTT
TRBJ1-1	TRBV29-1	-	-	CSVEDITSEAFF	TGCAGCGTTGAAGATATTACATCTGAAGCTTTCTTT
TRBJ1-2	TRBV24-1	-	-	CATSPSRAGIYGYTF	TGTGCCACCTCACCCTCGCGCGCGGGGATTTATGGCTACACCTTC
TRBJ2-7	TRBV28	-	TRBD1	CASGTGVYEQYF	TGTGCCAGCGGGACAGGGGTCTACGAGCAGTACTTC
TRBJ1-1	TRBV12-5	-	-	CASGPGTEAFF	TGTGCTAGTGGGCCCGGGACAGAAGCTTTCTTT
TRBJ2-3	TRBV19	-	-	CASSGRTTDTQYF	TGTGCCAGTAGTGGTAGAACCACAGATACGCAGTATTTT
TRBJ2-7	TRBV27	few	-	CASSLKRSYEQYF	TGTGCCAGCAGTTTAAAGAGGTCCTACGAGCAGTACTTC
TRBJ2-1	TRBV28	-	TRBD1	CASSGPGQGSYNEQFF	TGTGCCAGCAGCGGACCTGGACAGGGGTCCTACAATGAGCAGTTCTTC
TRBJ2-1	TRBV20-1	-	-	CSASVSPFSYNEQFF	TGCAGTGCTAGTGTTAGCCCTTTCTCCTACAATGAGCAGTTCTTC
TRBJ2-7	TRBV4-2	-	-	CASSRGGSAYEQYF	TGTGCCAGCAGTCGCGGGGGCAGTGCCTACGAGCAGTACTTC
TRBJ2-7	TRBV29-1	-	TRBD1	CSVDSGDRGMDEQYF	TGCAGCGTTGATTCAGGGGACAGGGGGATGGACGAGCAGTACTTC
TRBJ2-1	TRBV2	-	TRBD1	CASYRQGPSYNEQFF	TGTGCCAGTTATCGACAGGGACCCTCCTACAATGAGCAGTTCTTC
TRBJ2-7	TRBV27	-	TRBD2	CASSDGGSGLAGTYEQYF	TGTGCCAGCAGTGACGGTGGCAGCGGACTAGCGGGGACCTACGAGCAGTACTTC
TRBJ2-7	TRBV5-1	-	TRBD1	CASSPGTGIYEQYF	TGCGCCAGCAGCCCGGGGACAGGGATCTACGAGCAGTACTTC
TRBJ2-1	TRBV27	-	-	CASSFHEEGSNEQFF	TGTGCCAGCAGTTTCCATGAAGAGGGTTCCAATGAGCAGTTCTTC
TRBJ2-5	TRBV3-1/TRBV3-2	-	-	CASLGTGRETQYF	TGTGCCAGCTTGGGCACGGGGAGAGAGACCCAGTACTTC
TRBJ1-4	TRBV10-3	many	TRBD1	CAISEGGGIEKLFF	TGTGCCATCAGTGAAGGGGGCGGCATTGAAAAACTGTTTTTT
TRBJ1-1	TRBV5-1	-	-	CASSLGGGSDTEAFF	TGCGCCAGCAGCTTGGGGGGAGGAAGTGACACTGAAGCTTTCTTT
TRBJ1-6	TRBV12-5	-	-	CASGFGPLDFSYNSPLHF	TGTGCTAGTGGCTTTGGTCCCTTAGACTTCTCCTATAATTCACCCCTCCACTTT
TRBJ2-5	TRBV24-1	-	-	CATSVAGYQETQYF	TGTGCCACCAGTGTTGCAGGGTACCAAGAGACCCAGTACTTC
TRBJ2-7	TRBV5-1	once	TRBD1	CASSPNAGTGREQYF	TGCGCCAGCAGCCCGAACGCCGGGACAGGGCGTGAGCAGTACTTC
TRBJ2-1	TRBV2	once	TRBD1	CASSADRGGNEQFF	TGTGCCAGCAGTGCGGACAGGGGAGGAAATGAGCAGTTCTTC
TRBJ2-7	TRBV11-2	-	TRBD1	CASSLIPRTGGSYEQYF	TGTGCCAGCAGCCTAATCCCCCGGACAGGGGGCTCCTACGAGCAGTACTTC
TRBJ1-2	TRBV7-8	-	-	CASSLGGQIYGYTF	TGTGCCAGCAGCTTAGGTGGGCAGATCTATGGCTACACCTTC
TRBJ2-5	TRBV7-2	few	TRBD2	CASSLEATSETQYF	TGTGCCAGCAGCTTAGAAGCGACTAGCGAGACCCAGTACTTC
TRBJ1-4	TRBV5-5	-	-	CASSLVSGYNNEKLFF	TGTGCCAGCAGCTTGGTGTCAGGGTATAATAATGAAAAACTGTTTTTT
TRBJ2-2	TRBV23-1	few	TRBD2	CASSQFRAGGRDTGELFF	TGCGCCAGCAGTCAATTTAGAGCGGGAGGCCGGGACACCGGGGAGCTGTTTTTT
TRBJ2-5	TRBV5-4	-	TRBD1	CASSSTGGKTQYF	TGTGCCAGCAGCTCGACAGGGGGCAAGACCCAGTACTTC
TRBJ2-7	TRBV19	-	TRBD2	CASSLAGKTYEQYF	TGTGCCAGTTCCTTAGCGGGCAAGACCTACGAGCAGTACTTC
TRBJ2-7	TRBV11-2	medium-sized	TRBD1	CASSLEGGGQGTQYF	TGTGCCAGCAGCTTAGAAGGGGGGGGACAGGGAACGCAGTACTTC
TRBJ2-7	TRBV10-2	few	TRBD1	CASRKGASSYEQYF	TGCGCCAGCCGAAAGGGGGCTAGCTCCTACGAGCAGTACTTC
TRBJ2-3	TRBV10-3	-	-	CAIRDRERGTDTQYF	TGTGCCATCAGGGACCGGGAGCGGGGCACAGATACGCAGTATTTT
TRBJ1-4	TRBV9	-	TRBD1	CASSVGSAGGAGKLFF	TGTGCCAGCAGCGTAGGATCAGCAGGGGGCGCGGGAAAACTGTTTTTT
TRBJ2-7	TRBV28	-	TRBD1	CASSHPWGTGDIYEQYF	TGTGCCAGCAGTCACCCCTGGGGGACAGGGGATATCTACGAGCAGTACTTC
TRBJ2-7	TRBV2	few	-	CASSASPRGYEQYF	TGTGCCAGCAGTGCTTCGCCTCGGGGGTACGAGCAGTACTTC
TRBJ1-5	TRBV7-2	-	TRBD1	CASSHGQGEQPQHF	TGTGCCAGCAGTCACGGACAGGGGGAGCAGCCCCAGCATTTT
TRBJ2-2	TRBV15	once	TRBD1	CATSRGKGEGADGELFF	TGTGCCACCAGCAGAGGAAAGGGAGAGGGGGCCGACGGGGAGCTGTTTTTT
TRBJ2-7	TRBV7-2	-	TRBD2	CASSPGLAVYEQYF	TGTGCCAGCAGCCCTGGACTAGCTGTCTACGAGCAGTACTTC
TRBJ2-1	TRBV6-5	-	TRBD2	CASSYQGLPYNEQFF	TGTGCCAGCAGTTACCAGGGACTACCTTACAATGAGCAGTTCTTC
TRBJ2-7	TRBV15	-	-	CATSRDDTGTGGYEQYF	TGTGCCACCAGCAGAGACGACACCGGGACTGGGGGCTACGAGCAGTACTTC